The 4 T cell receptor beta chains in this list originate from one sample, sequenced in a study of spatial heterogeneity in lung cancer. MiXCR, applied by TCRdb to the 5' RACE reads, yields one record per CDR3 protein. The repertoire includes more than 95,000 distinct CDR3 sequences, 9.5% to 15% of them detected once, and around 17% sits in the top ten. The time point was: blood at routine non-recurrence follow-up after resection. Without sorting, whole RNA was sequenced from tumor, nontumor lung or frozen PBMC. The material sequenced was PBMCs, taken at follow-up. These receptors all come from a male donor with early-stage non-small cell lung cancer.

This chain connects TRBV29-1 to TRBJ1-1; maybe TRBD1 (5 bases). The CDR3 is made up of 12 amino acids. Trimming left V 8 bases short and J 1 base short, with 11 bases between. Germline V gene sequence: CDR1 SQVTM, CDR2 ANQGSEA. This CDR3 is CSFGRGNTEAFF. The CDR3 DNA follows: TGCAGCTTTGGGAGGGGGAACACTGAAGCTTTCTTT.

This clonotype appeared a few times. This chain joins TRBV20-1 and TRBJ2-1; 10 nucleotides align to TRBD2. Germline trimming cut 6 bases from V and 2 bases from J; bases unmatched to any gene: 7. Germline values: CDR1 DFQATT, CDR2 SNEGSKA (reference sequence). The length of the CDR3 is 15 residues. CDR3: CSATLSGGTYNEQFF. CDR3 nucleotide sequence: TGCAGTGCCACACTTAGCGGGGGGACCTACAATGAGCAGTTCTTC.

The V and J genes are TRBV12-3 or TRBV12-4 and TRBJ2-1; D gene uncertain. This CDR3 comprises 12 residues. Trimming cost V 2 bases and J 9 bases, with 8 bases left between them. CDR3 sequence: CASSLSIGEQFF. CDR3 coding DNA: TGTGCCAGCAGTTTAAGTATAGGTGAGCAGTTCTTC.

In this sample, this clonotype turned up a few times. The chain carries TRBV3-1 and TRBJ2-3; D remains ambiguous. Germline CDR1 reads LGHDT; CDR2 reads YNNKEL (reference sequence). The CDR3 runs 14 residues. V shed 0 bases and J shed 5 bases, with 9 bases lying between them. CDR3: CASSQDPHLDTQYF. The CDR3 nucleotides read TGTGCCAGCAGCCAAGATCCGCATCTAGATACGCAGTATTTT.